This is a list of T cell receptor beta chains from one sample in a study of T cells after yellow fever vaccination. TCRdb independently ran MiXCR on the 5' RACE reads; one entry per CDR3 protein. The table records under 550,000 distinct CDR3 sequences, 20% to 25% of them present only once. This material consisted of PBMCs, taken around 3 weeks after the first yellow fever vaccination. Every receptor here comes from a man aged 18 to 35 who received the YFV17D yellow fever vaccine. CDR3s include the opening cysteine and the closing phenylalanine or tryptophan. A D gene is named only where the DNA matches it firmly. The size of a clone is reported for some rows only, either as once, few or many, or as a class for expanded clones.

TGTGCTAGTGGTCGGACAGTGAACACCGGGGAGCTGTTTTTT | CASGRTVNTGELFF | TRBJ2-2 | NA | TRBV12-5 | few
TGTGCCAGCAGCTTAGTAGTGTTCGGCACAGATACGCAGTATTTT | CASSLVVFGTDTQYF | TRBJ2-3 | NA | TRBV7-2 | many
TGCGCCAGCAGCTTGCTAGGACAGGGGACCGGGGAGCTGTTTTTT | CASSLLGQGTGELFF | TRBJ2-2 | TRBD1 | TRBV5-1 | NA
TGTGCTAGTGGTTTGGTATTCGGGGAGCTGTTTTTT | CASGLVFGELFF | TRBJ2-2 | NA | TRBV12-5 | few
TGCGCCAGCAGCCAAGGGGTAGCGGGGGAGTACAATGAGCAGTTCTTC | CASSQGVAGEYNEQFF | TRBJ2-1 | TRBD2 | TRBV4-1 | NA
TGTGCCAGCAGTTTTGGACCCGGAGCAGATACGCAGTATTTT | CASSFGPGADTQYF | TRBJ2-3 | NA | TRBV6-2/TRBV6-3 | few
TGTGCCAGCAGCGCAGACGTAATAGAAGAGACCCAGTACTTC | CASSADVIEETQYF | TRBJ2-5 | NA | TRBV9 | NA
TGTGCCAGCAGTGTCCAAGCGGGGGACGGCTACGAGCAGTACTTC | CASSVQAGDGYEQYF | TRBJ2-7 | TRBD2 | TRBV2 | NA
TGTGCCAGCTCACGTGCCAGCCAAGAGACCCAGTACTTC | CASSRASQETQYF | TRBJ2-5 | NA | TRBV18 | NA
TGCAGTGCACCCGAGGGTGGCAAAAACATTCAGTACTTC | CSAPEGGKNIQYF | TRBJ2-4 | NA | TRBV20-1 | few
TGTGCCAGCAGCCCCGGGACAGGCTCTCTTCTTAATGAAAAACTGTTTTTT | CASSPGTGSLLNEKLFF | TRBJ1-4 | TRBD1 | TRBV7-9 | few
TGTGCCACCAGTGCCCGCGGGGGAGCGAACACCGGGGAGCTGTTTTTT | CATSARGGANTGELFF | TRBJ2-2 | TRBD2 | TRBV24-1 | few
TGCAGTGCCCCCGAGGGGGTGGGCGAAAAACTGTTTTTT | CSAPEGVGEKLFF | TRBJ1-4 | NA | TRBV20-1 | few
TGTGCCAGCAGTTTGGGTGGCGGACTAGCGGGTGATGAGCAGTTCTTC | CASSLGGGLAGDEQFF | TRBJ2-1 | TRBD2 | TRBV12-3/TRBV12-4 | few
TGTGCCAGCACCCTGGACAGGGGCAACCAGCCCCAGCATTTT | CASTLDRGNQPQHF | TRBJ1-5 | TRBD1 | TRBV7-9 | NA
TGTGCCAGCAGCCAAGATCAGGGGAACAGGGGTGTGGAGCAGTTCTTC | CASSQDQGNRGVEQFF | TRBJ2-1 | TRBD1 | TRBV4-2 | few
TGTGCCAGCAGCACAGGAGATTCTGGAAACACCATATATTTT | CASSTGDSGNTIYF | TRBJ1-3 | NA | TRBV7-9 | NA
TGTGCCAGCAGTTTTTGGAGGGACCCCCCCTTC | CASSFWRDPPF | TRBJ2-7 | NA | TRBV12-3/TRBV12-4 | many
TGTGCCAGCAGCCAGGTTCCTAGCGGGGGGGCCCAAGAGACCCAGTACTTC | CASSQVPSGGAQETQYF | TRBJ2-5 | TRBD2 | TRBV4-2 | NA
TGCAGTGCTGGGCACGGGCGCCGAGGTGAAAAACTGTTTTTT | CSAGHGRRGEKLFF | TRBJ1-4 | NA | TRBV20-1 | many
TGTGCCAGCAGACCTCACGCCGGGAACACTGAAGCTTTCTTT | CASRPHAGNTEAFF | TRBJ1-1 | NA | TRBV6-2/TRBV6-3 | few
TGCGCCAGCAGCCCGGGAAGGAGACTAGCGGGGACCTACAATGAGCAGTTCTTC | CASSPGRRLAGTYNEQFF | TRBJ2-1 | TRBD2 | TRBV5-1 | NA
TGCAGCGTTGAAGAGGGGGGGCCACCTTATTTT | CSVEEGGPPYF | TRBJ2-3 | NA | TRBV29-1 | few
TGTGCCAGCAGTAGGACTAGCGGGGGGGGCGATACGCAGTATTTT | CASSRTSGGGDTQYF | TRBJ2-3 | TRBD2 | TRBV12-3/TRBV12-4 | NA
TGTGCCAGCACCCGACAGGGGGCGACCGGGGAGCTGTTTTTT | CASTRQGATGELFF | TRBJ2-2 | TRBD1 | TRBV7-8 | NA
TGTGCCACCAGTGAACAAAGTTACGATACGCAGTATTTT | CATSEQSYDTQYF | TRBJ2-3 | NA | TRBV24-1 | few
TGCAGCGTGGGGGGGTCCGCGCAGTATTTT | CSVGGSAQYF | TRBJ2-3 | TRBD2 | TRBV29-1 | few
TGCGCCAGCAGCTTGGACGGACCTTCGGGGACTGAAGCTTTCTTT | CASSLDGPSGTEAFF | TRBJ1-1 | NA | TRBV5-1 | NA
TGTGCCAGCAGCTTAGCCGGCAGCTCCTACGAGCAGTACTTC | CASSLAGSSYEQYF | TRBJ2-7 | NA | TRBV7-2 | many
TGTGCCAGCAGTTACACCCGGAACGGGAACACTGAAGCTTTCTTT | CASSYTRNGNTEAFF | TRBJ1-1 | NA | TRBV6-5 | few
TGTGCCAGCAGTGAAGCGGGGCGGGGTCCAACTAATGAAAAACTGTTTTTT | CASSEAGRGPTNEKLFF | TRBJ1-4 | NA | TRBV25-1 | once
TGTGCCAGCTCACCACCACTGGGACAGGGAGCCAAAAACATTCAGTACTTC | CASSPPLGQGAKNIQYF | TRBJ2-4 | TRBD1 | TRBV18 | few
TGTGCCAGCAGCTTTAGAGCCTCCCCCAATGAGCAGTTCTTC | CASSFRASPNEQFF | TRBJ2-1 | NA | TRBV7-2 | few
TGTGCCAGCAGCCAAGATTTGTCTAGCGGGGGTCGCACAGATACGCAGTATTTT | CASSQDLSSGGRTDTQYF | TRBJ2-3 | TRBD2 | TRBV4-2 | few
TGTGCCAGCAGTCCGGATGCAAATTCACCCCTCCACTTT | CASSPDANSPLHF | TRBJ1-6 | NA | TRBV28 | few
TGTGCCAGCAGCATCTCGCTCAGTGCCTACAATGAGCAGTTCTTC | CASSISLSAYNEQFF | TRBJ2-1 | NA | TRBV7-8 | NA
TGTGCCAGCAACCCCAGGACAGGTAGCACAGATACGCAGTATTTT | CASNPRTGSTDTQYF | TRBJ2-3 | TRBD1 | TRBV12-3/TRBV12-4 | few
TGTGCCAGCTCCCCAGCGGGGACCTACAATGAGCAGTTCTTC | CASSPAGTYNEQFF | TRBJ2-1 | TRBD2 | TRBV18 | NA
TGTGCCAGCAGCTTGGGGGCCGGGGTTCGAGGCAATGAGCAGTTCTTC | CASSLGAGVRGNEQFF | TRBJ2-1 | NA | TRBV5-5 | NA
TGTGCCAGCAGTTACGCAGAAGGTTTCGGACAGGGGGACAATGAGCAGTTCTTC | CASSYAEGFGQGDNEQFF | TRBJ2-1 | TRBD1 | TRBV6-5 | NA
TGTGCCAGTACCCCGGGGGGAAGAAAACTGTTTTTT | CASTPGGRKLFF | TRBJ1-4 | NA | TRBV19 | few
TGTGCCAGCAGCCAAGCTTCTATGAACACTGAAGCTTTCTTT | CASSQASMNTEAFF | TRBJ1-1 | NA | TRBV3-1 | few
TGCGCCAGCAGCCAAGGACTAGCCATCACAGATACGCAGTATTTT | CASSQGLAITDTQYF | TRBJ2-3 | TRBD2 | TRBV4-1 | few
TGCGCCAGCAGCCAGGGGGGGGCCCGCACAGATACGCAGTATTTT | CASSQGGARTDTQYF | TRBJ2-3 | NA | TRBV4-3 | NA
TGTGCCAGCAGTTACGGGGTTCTCAGCGGCTACACCTTC | CASSYGVLSGYTF | TRBJ1-2 | NA | TRBV12-3/TRBV12-4 | NA
TGTGCCAGCAGCTTAGATGTCAGGGAGGCGCAGTATTTT | CASSLDVREAQYF | TRBJ2-3 | NA | TRBV7-2 | few
TGCGCCAGCAGCTGGCGACAGGGGACCTACGAGCAGTACTTC | CASSWRQGTYEQYF | TRBJ2-7 | TRBD1 | TRBV5-1 | few
TGCAGTGCCCAGGCGGGTGAGATTTCCTACAATGAGCAGTTCTTC | CSAQAGEISYNEQFF | TRBJ2-1 | NA | TRBV20-1 | NA
TGTGCCAGCAGCTCCCGCCCGGCGTTGCAAGAGACCCAGTACTTC | CASSSRPALQETQYF | TRBJ2-5 | NA | TRBV7-9 | NA
TGCGCCAGCAGCTTCCGGCCCGGGAGCACAGATACGCAGTATTTT | CASSFRPGSTDTQYF | TRBJ2-3 | NA | TRBV5-1 | few
TGTGCCAGCAGTCTGGGACAGGGGACGTCGTTGCATTCACCCCTCCACTTT | CASSLGQGTSLHSPLHF | TRBJ1-6 | TRBD1 | TRBV12-3/TRBV12-4 | few
TGTGCCTGGAGGAACGACAGGGCGGGTCAGCCCCAGCATTTT | CAWRNDRAGQPQHF | TRBJ1-5 | TRBD1 | TRBV30 | many
TGCGCCAGCAGCTTGGGTAGGCTCCTAGCCCACAATGAGCAGTTCTTC | CASSLGRLLAHNEQFF | TRBJ2-1 | NA | TRBV5-1 | few
TGTGCCAGCAGCTTGTCCCAGGGGCGGGATGGAACCGGGGAGCTGTTTTTT | CASSLSQGRDGTGELFF | TRBJ2-2 | NA | TRBV7-6 | NA
TGTGCCTGGACGAGGGGAAGTGGCTACACCTTC | CAWTRGSGYTF | TRBJ1-2 | NA | TRBV30 | few
TGCGCCAGCAGTCAGAGACTAGCCAAAAACATTCAGTACTTC | CASSQRLAKNIQYF | TRBJ2-4 | NA | TRBV23-1 | few
TGTGCCAGCAGCTTAGGACACCTGAGTAGCTCCTACGAGCAGTACTTC | CASSLGHLSSSYEQYF | TRBJ2-7 | NA | TRBV27 | NA
TGCAGTGCTAGACTAGCGGGGAAAGAGACCCAGTACTTC | CSARLAGKETQYF | TRBJ2-5 | TRBD2 | TRBV20-1 | NA
TGTGCCACCAGCAGAGGATTTCACCTGGACAGGGGGCCCTCCTACGAGCAGTACTTC | CATSRGFHLDRGPSYEQYF | TRBJ2-7 | TRBD1 | TRBV15 | few